The 11 T cell receptor beta chains below all came from one sample that was sequenced in a study of OX40 agonist ivuxolimab in advanced cancers. Some clones are missing from TCRdb's copy, which holds only in-frame ones; the method was immunoSEQ multiplex PCR. The table has 85,000 to 100,000 clones, approximately 95% seen once; the top ten hold about 0.18%. Here the sequenced sample was CD4+ or CD8+ T cells sorted from blood, taken in a trial of the OX40 agonist ivuxolimab. Receptor source: an adult with an advanced solid tumor such as melanoma, head and neck, liver or kidney cancer.

This rearrangement joins TRBV27 to TRBJ1-5, with no clear D. This CDR3 has 16 amino acids. Germline V gene sequence: CDR1 MNHEY, CDR2 SMNVEV (reference sequence). Trimming shortened V by 6 bases and J by 2 bases, and 17 bases separated the two germline ends. The CDR3 DNA reads TGTGCCAGCAGCCGTCAGCGTTCGGCGGGCAATCAGCCCCAGCATTTT. Protein: CASSRQRSAGNQPQHF.

The chain uses TRBV14 and TRBJ2-7; D is perhaps TRBD1 (6 bases). Germline loops: CDR1 SGHDN, CDR2 FVKESK. The CDR3 extends over 14 amino acids. With 1 base removed from V and 9 bases from J, the gap between germline ends came to 16 bases. In nucleotides, the CDR3 is TGTGCCAGCAGCCAAGCAGGGGCGTCCCCCAGGCAGTACTTC. It translates to CASSQAGASPRQYF. Drawing the rest from reference TRBV14 and TRBJ2-7, the complete variable domain is EAGVTQFPSHSVIEKGQTVTLRCDPISGHDNLYWYRRVMGKEIKFLLHFVKESKQDESGMPNNRFLAERTGGTYSTLKVQPAELEDSGVYFCASSQAGASPRQYFGPGTRLTVT.

The genes are TRBV28 and TRBJ1-4, with 9 bases that match TRBD1. CDR3 length: 15 amino acids. The V gene's germline CDR1 is MDHEN and CDR2 SYDVKM. With V trimmed by 5 bases and J by 4 bases, 5 bases remained unmatched. CDR3 amino acids: CASSVTGQGNEKLFF. The CDR3 region has the DNA TGTGCCAGCAGTGTAACGGGACAGGGTAATGAAAAACTGTTTTTT.

The gene calls are TRBV19 and TRBJ1-5, with 7 nucleotides matching TRBD1. The J segment lost 2 bases and the V segment lost 9 bases, leaving 10 bases of the junction unmatched. Germline CDR1 and CDR2: LNHDA and SQIVND (reference sequence). This CDR3 contains 15 residues. The CDR3 loop is CASTQTGLGNQPQHF. DNA for the CDR3: TGTGCCAGCACACAGACAGGGCTGGGCAATCAGCCCCAGCATTTT.

This chain connects TRBV7-6 to TRBJ1-1; D is ambiguous. V was cut by 4 bases and J by 3 bases, with 9 bases left in between. Germline loops: CDR1 SGHVS, CDR2 FNYEAQ. The CDR3 is made up of 13 amino acids. The CDR3 protein is CASSSHSDTEAFF. The CDR3 DNA is TGTGCCAGCAGCTCCCACAGCGACACTGAAGCTTTCTTT.

This chain uses TRBV5-4 with TRBJ2-1; 9 bases align to TRBD2. V trimming: 4 bases; J trimming: 14 bases; junction bases outside the gene matches: 10. Looked up from germline, CDR1 is SGHNT and CDR2 is YYREEE (reference sequence). CDR3 length: 13 amino acids. CDR3 bases: TGTGCCAGCAGCCTGGCCTCTAGCGGGACGGAGTTCTTC. It yields the protein CASSLASSGTEFF.

This chain joins TRBV7-6 and TRBJ2-1, with D possibly being TRBD2 (6 bases). Germline CDR1 and CDR2: SGHVS and FNYEAQ. Trimming shortened V by 5 bases and J by 7 bases, and 12 bases separated the two germline ends. CDR3 length: 13 amino acids. In DNA form, the CDR3 reads TGTGCCAGCAGCGGGGACTCTAATAATGAGCAGTTCTTC. As protein: CASSGDSNNEQFF.

The rearrangement uses TRBV27 and TRBJ1-2; D is ambiguous. The CDR3 is 15 amino acids. Trimming removed 2 bases at V and 4 bases at J, with 14 bases between. Germline V gene lookup returns CDR1 MNHEY and CDR2 SMNVEV (reference sequence). Written as DNA, the CDR3 is TGTGCCAGCAGTTTAAGGGCATCGAAGTCCTATGGCTACACCTTC. This sequence encodes CASSLRASKSYGYTF.

This chain connects TRBV7-9 to TRBJ2-5, with a tentative D call TRBD1 (6 bases). V shed 4 bases and J shed 2 bases, with 17 bases lying between them. Germline V gene data show CDR1 as SEHNR and CDR2 as FQNEAQ (reference sequence). The CDR3 consists of 16 residues. CDR3 sequence (DNA): TGTGCCAGCAGCTCAGAAACCTACAGGGCGCAAGAGACCCAGTACTTC. Translated: CASSSETYRAQETQYF.

The gene calls are TRBV21-1 and TRBJ2-7; TRBD2 is the table's D call and was not checked against the DNA. TRBV21-1 is a known pseudogene. This CDR3 is built from 18 residues. CDR3 protein: CASSNKSSMSCPGSEQYF. CDR3 sequence (DNA): TGTGCCAGCAGCAATAAATCTTCGATGAGTTGTCCGGGGTCCGAGCAGTACTTC.

V is TRBV27 and J is TRBJ2-7, with 8 bases fitting TRBD1. The germline gives CDR1 MNHEY, CDR2 SMNVEV (reference sequence). The CDR3 runs 15 residues. V lost 5 bases, J lost 2 bases, and 8 bases stayed unmatched. CDR3 residues: CASSRTGSVAYEQYF. The DNA for the CDR3 is TGTGCCAGCAGTAGGACAGGGTCAGTCGCCTACGAGCAGTACTTC.